These T cell receptor beta chains were read from a single sample in a study of cytotoxic CD8 clonotypes in ibrutinib-treated CLL. Measured with immunoSEQ multiplex PCR; TCRdb has only the in-frame clones, and not every one. The sample lists nearly 100,000 clones, 70% to 85% occurring once. The material was PBMCs, obtained after 12 months of ibrutinib treatment. The receptors derive from a human donor with chronic lymphocytic leukemia. The CDR3 runs from the conserved cysteine through the conserved F or W. D genes are given only for firm matches. Size tells how often a clone was seen (once, few, many) or the class of an expanded clone, and some rows leave it out.

TRBJ1-4 | TRBV7-9 | . | . | TGTGCCAGCAGCTTAGCGGACAGCTTGGCTAATGAAAAACTGTTTTTT | CASSLADSLANEKLFF
TRBJ1-5 | TRBV6-1 | . | . | TGTGCCAGCAGGTACTACGAGGGTCAGCCCCAGCATTTT | CASRYYEGQPQHF
TRBJ1-6 | TRBV7-2 | . | once | TGTGCCAGCAGCTTATATCTACAGGTGGTGAGCTCCTATAATTCACCCCTCCACTTT | CASSLYLQVVSSYNSPLHF
TRBJ2-1 | TRBV2 | TRBD2 | . | TGTGCCAGCAGGCTTACTAGCGGGGGGGCCGATGAGCAGTTCTTC | CASRLTSGGADEQFF
TRBJ1-2 | TRBV28 | TRBD1 | . | TGTGCCAGCACCCAGGACAGGCACTATGGCTACACCTTC | CASTQDRHYGYTF
TRBJ2-1 | TRBV5-4 | . | . | TGTGCCAGCAGCTTGGAAGCGGATGAGCAGTTCTTC | CASSLEADEQFF
TRBJ1-1 | TRBV19 | TRBD1 | . | TGTGCCAGTAGTATCGAAACAGGGGGCAAGAGCGCTGAAGCTTTCTTT | CASSIETGGKSAEAFF
TRBJ2-7 | TRBV6-1 | . | . | TGTGCCAGCAGTGACCATACTAGGTCTGGAGCCTACGAGCAGTACTTC | CASSDHTRSGAYEQYF
TRBJ2-2 | TRBV9 | . | once | TGTGCCAGCAGCGTAGGGCAGAGCTCGAACACCGGGGAGCTGTTTTTT | CASSVGQSSNTGELFF
TRBJ1-1 | TRBV7-9 | . | . | TGTGCCAGCAGCCAAGGTGGGGGCGGGAACACTGAAGCTTTCTTT | CASSQGGGGNTEAFF
TRBJ2-3 | TRBV5-4 | . | . | TGTGCCAGCAGCTTGGATATCGGGGGAAGCACAGATACGCAGTATTTT | CASSLDIGGSTDTQYF
TRBJ2-2 | TRBV7-8 | . | . | TGTGCCAGCAGCCCCGTCGCCGGGGAGCTGTTTTTT | CASSPVAGELFF
TRBJ2-2 | TRBV30 | . | . | TGTGCCTGGAAGACAGACCCTTCGAACACCGGGGAGCTGTTTTTT | CAWKTDPSNTGELFF
TRBJ2-7 | TRBV6-1 | . | . | TGTGCCAGCAGTGAAAGGTCCGAGCAGTACTTC | CASSERSEQYF
TRBJ2-7 | TRBV10-3 | . | once | TGTGCCATCAGTGGCGCTTCCTTCTCCTACGAGCAGTACTTC | CAISGASFSYEQYF
TRBJ2-7 | TRBV6-1 | TRBD1 | . | TGTGCCAGCAGTCTACAGGGGACCAACTACGAGCAGTACTTC | CASSLQGTNYEQYF
TRBJ2-5 | TRBV29-1 | . | . | TGCAGCGTTGAAACCAATAAGGAGGAGGGACCCCCCCAAGAGACCCAGTACTTC | CSVETNKEEGPPQETQYF
TRBJ1-1 | TRBV5-1 | . | . | TGCGCCAGCAGCGCCCCACAGGGAGTTCAAGCTTTCTTT | CASSAPQGVQAFF
TRBJ2-5 | TRBV5-1 | . | few | TGCGCCAGCAGCTCGACTACCACTGGGACCCAGTACTTC | CASSSTTTGTQYF
TRBJ2-5 | TRBV27 | . | . | TGTGCCAGCAGGGCCCGGATGGTAATTGGGGAGCAGTACTTC | CASRARMVIGEQYF
TRBJ2-7 | TRBV5-4 | . | . | TGTGCCAGCACCCCGCGGGATGCGGGGGAGCAGTACTTC | CASTPRDAGEQYF
TRBJ2-3 | TRBV11-3 | TRBD1 | once | TGTGCCAGCAGCAACCGGACAGGGGTAGATACGCAGTATTTT | CASSNRTGVDTQYF
TRBJ2-3 | TRBV5-6 | . | . | TGTGCCAGCAGTCTCCCGAGATCCGGCACAGATACGCAGTATTTT | CASSLPRSGTDTQYF
TRBJ1-1 | TRBV6-1 | TRBD1 | . | TGTGCCAGCCGGCCCCGGACAGGGTCAGGTACTGAAGCTTTCTTT | CASRPRTGSGTEAFF
TRBJ2-2 | TRBV5-8 | TRBD1 | . | TGTGCCAGCAGCCCCCGGACAGGAGCGCTGTTTTTT | CASSPRTGALFF
TRBJ2-1 | TRBV28 | TRBD1 | . | TGTGCCAGCAGTCCCACGCGACAGGGTAGCAATGAGCAGTTCTTC | CASSPTRQGSNEQFF